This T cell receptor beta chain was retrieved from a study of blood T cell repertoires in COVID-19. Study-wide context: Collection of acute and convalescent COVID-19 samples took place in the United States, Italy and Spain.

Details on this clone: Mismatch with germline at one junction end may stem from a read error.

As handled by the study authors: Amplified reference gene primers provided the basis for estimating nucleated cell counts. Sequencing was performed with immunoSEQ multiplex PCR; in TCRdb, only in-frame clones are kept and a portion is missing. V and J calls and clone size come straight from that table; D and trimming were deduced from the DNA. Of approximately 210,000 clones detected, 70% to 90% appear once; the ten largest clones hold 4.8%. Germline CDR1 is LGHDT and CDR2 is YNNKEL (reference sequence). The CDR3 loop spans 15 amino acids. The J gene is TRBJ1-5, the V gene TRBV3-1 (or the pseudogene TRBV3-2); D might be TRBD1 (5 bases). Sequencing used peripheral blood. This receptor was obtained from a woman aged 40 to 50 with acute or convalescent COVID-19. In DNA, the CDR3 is TGTGCCAGCAGTCAAGCGGCGGGGGTCAATCAGCCCCAGCATTTT. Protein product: CASSQAAGVNQPQHF.